This T cell receptor (beta chain) is from a study of cytomegalovirus exposure and HLA in healthy donors (dated by TCRdb to 2016 to 2017). As for the study more broadly: In an earlier analysis of 550 to 750 of the donors, around 290 Gb of sequence data and 117 million unique TCR beta sequences from 180 million or so T cells were reported. An early release that covered roughly 600 HLA-typed donors contained approximately 300 gigabases of sequencing data and approximately 85 million unique TCR sequences. Among the roughly 410 genotyped donors, around 81% belonged to the genetic ancestry cluster associated with self-reported Caucasian donors. The study aimed to test whether cataloging public T cell receptors could reveal signatures of past pathogen exposure. The T cell repertoires of 666 subjects were profiled by immunosequencing and related to cytomegalovirus serostatus. A separate validation cohort of roughly 120 different subjects was used in addition to the 666-subject first cohort. To predict cytomegalovirus infection status, the study combined high-throughput TCR immunosequencing, statistical association of individual TCRs with disease status, and machine learning. To study patterns of TCR occurrence, a later analysis re-analyzed previously published TCR beta repertoires from 500 to 850 donors and added high-resolution HLA genotyping. In the later analysis, no new phenotypic data were used to find candidate immune exposures; instead, reliance was placed on TCR beta sequences and their occurrence across donors. An earlier analysis of several hundred of the donors applied high-throughput TCR beta sequencing to assess whether each TCR beta V gene segment acted as functional or pseudogenic. Alongside the repertoire data, information on donor age, sex, ethnicity and CMV serostatus was compiled. A later genetic analysis took genome-wide SNP genotypes for about 55% of the roughly 700 donors and used that subset as a discovery cohort. All discovery cohort repertoires had been generated using a single sequencing platform. HLA typing covered class I and class II loci at four-digit resolution. The number of typed donors differed by locus: about 620-630 for A, B, C, DRB1 and DQB1; about 520 for DQA1; over 600 for DPA1; and approximately 450 for DPB1. Because of strong linkage in the cohort, roughly five DR-DQ haplotypes were treated as single units for association and clustering. Among 350 to 400 genotyped donors of the cohort, an average of approximately 240,000 unique TCR beta nucleotide sequences were sequenced per donor, roughly 20% of them non-productive. Study-wide findings and limitations: V-gene and J-gene trimming of TCR beta chains was associated with a missense DCLRE1C variant in a later genetic analysis, and the association was replicated in an independent cohort. In the study, around 160 TCR beta chains were listed as associated with cytomegalovirus. A later genetic analysis reported fewer N-insertions in productive TCRs among donors in an Asian-associated ancestry cluster than the roughly 720-donor mean. Because counts were too low, around 17 rarely observed V segments, including chromosome 9 orphons, were left out of the earlier analysis of 587 of the donors. A further reported finding was that TCR beta sequences accurately predicted the HLA-A and HLA-B alleles for most subjects in the first cohort. A group of highly shared sequence variants was considered likely to be a technical artifact of the sequencing pipeline. According to a later analysis, parvovirus B19, influenza, CMV and Epstein-Barr virus appeared linked to several top co-occurrence clusters. A later analysis associated 15,000 or so TCR beta sequences with specific HLA alleles at a false discovery rate of 0.05. An earlier analysis of roughly 570 of the donors showed that most TCR beta V segments appeared in productive rearrangements either about 90% or about 30% of the time, which broadly matched IMGT annotations. Most TCR sequences were observed very rarely across donors, whereas some public TCRs were present in many individuals. According to the authors, the approach could potentially be generalized to other disease states and immunological phenotypes. Because the 87-base-pair reads could not distinguish some IMGT-functional V segments, including TRBV6-2 and TRBV6-3, those segments were excluded. Immune exposure information for the cohort was limited to CMV serostatus. Cytomegalovirus status was reported to be diagnosed by the classifier with high specificity and sensitivity in both the original and validation cohorts. According to a later analysis, most CMV-associated TCR beta chains appeared to be HLA-restricted, and the HLA associations seemed to be driven largely by CMV exposure. When HLA alleles, especially DR and DQ, strongly co-occurred, attributing TCR associations to individual alleles was difficult. Because HLA typing was unavailable for some donors at each locus, only the typed subset was used in association tests. A later analysis found that HLA-associated TCR beta chains were more clonally expanded and had lower generation probabilities than equally common non-associated chains. In vitro tests confirmed that a few of the cytomegalovirus-associated TCR beta chains recognize cytomegalovirus antigens. According to a later analysis, TCR association rates differed among HLA loci, with DRB1 alleles showing the most associated TCRs and HLA-C alleles showing the fewest. Correlated functional status among segregating V segments might reflect linkage disequilibrium, but an unknown experimental factor could not be ruled out. The presence/absence analyses assumed that sequencing depth was roughly uniform across donors, and that assumption may not be true. Only TCR beta chains were sequenced in this cohort, and the absence of alpha or paired-chain data limited detectable features.

In total, over 600 healthy bone marrow donors made up the cohort. Cohort members were all nominally healthy when sampled, although unrecorded immune exposures were likely present. The donor was CMV seropositive and was included in the group of 290 or so seropositive cohort members. A peripheral blood sample was collected from each donor, and TCR beta sequencing was performed on peripheral blood mononuclear cells. The Qiagen DNeasy Blood Extraction Kit was used to extract genomic DNA from the blood cell samples. Libraries were made using the immunoSEQ multiplex PCR assay. For the multiplex PCR, a mixture combining 60 forward primers for TCR Vbeta segments and 13 reverse primers for TCR Jbeta segments was used. Amplification of the CDR3 region of rearranged TCR beta genes was performed with a multiplex PCR assay on genomic DNA. Amplified TCR beta libraries were sequenced as 87-base-pair reads on the Illumina HiSeq System. In the paper's pipeline: Across the 640 or so repertoires, a later analysis counted roughly 84 million unique TCR beta chains, roughly 11 million of which were shared by at least two donors. To remove PCR and sequencing errors, raw reads were error-corrected and collapsed into unique sequences using a nearest-neighbor algorithm that merged closely related sequences. Alignment of CDR3 sequences to IMGT reference sequences was used to assign V, D and J gene segments. For a sequence to be retained, a match of at least six nucleotides to both a V gene segment and a J gene segment was required. Rearrangements were called productive when the CDR3 lacked stop codons and stayed in frame with V and J; all others were non-productive. CDR3 was defined by IMGT convention, running from the second conserved V-encoded cysteine to the conserved J-encoded phenylalanine. The earlier analysis of about 570 of the donors excluded any sequence lacking an unambiguous match to a single V gene segment. In an earlier analysis of more than 500 of the donors, a V segment was called functional when productive rearrangements were above 56.7%, and segregating when the standard deviation between donors exceeded 5%. A statistical classification framework was developed to diagnose cytomegalovirus status using the catalog of TCR beta chain sequences. V and J gene assignment, in a later analysis, came from comparing TCR nucleotide sequences with IMGT/GENE-DB human TR gene sequences. A later analysis assigned CDR3 sequences and most-parsimonious VDJ recombination scenarios with the TCRdist pipeline. In a later analysis, each TCR beta chain was defined by its CDR3 amino acid sequence together with its V-gene family, and reads without a unique V-gene family were excluded. In a later analysis, 450 to 600 highly shared, low-generation-probability nucleotide sequences were removed to address suspected cross-contamination and a sequencing artifact. A later analysis calculated a clonal expansion index for each public chain from normalized within-repertoire ranks of inferred template counts. A later analysis computed generation probabilities with a VDJ recombination model fitted to out-of-frame rearrangements, and checked the results against IGoR. A later analysis scored TCR-TCR, TCR-HLA and TCR-CMV co-occurrence with hypergeometric tests, applying a repertoire-size bias correction to TCR pairs. To estimate false discovery rates, a later analysis permuted the HLA or CMV assignments 20 times. In a later analysis, co-occurring TCRs were grouped using DBSCAN, with TCRdist sequence similarity added in when clustering inside HLA-allele-positive subsets. Repertoires with fewer than 30,000 or more than 120,000 public chains, plus five repertoires with anomalous nucleotide sharing, were excluded from co-occurrence clustering. Held by TCRdb, this immuneACCESS table contains in-frame sequences only and omits some clones. Under half of the omission traces to an unresolved V gene where checked; the cause of the rest is unknown. That table supplies the V and J calls and clone size; D and trimming were determined from the DNA. The table kept for this sample lists around 210,000 clones. Roughly 1.1% of the sample goes to the ten largest clones.

V is cut back by 2 bases and J by 8 bases, with 6 bases in the junction unmatched. The CDR3 goes from the cysteine to the phenylalanine over 15 residues. Here the CDR3 DNA is all that survives: 45 bases in frame from base 1. CDR1 and CDR2 are drawn from the germline V gene (reference sequence): MNHEY, SMNVEV. As concerns this clone: The antigen this receptor binds is unknown.

Material for sequencing was PBMCs. This clonotype originated in a girl aged 2 to 9 in good health and CMV-seropositive. Recombination joined TRBV27 with TRBJ1-4; a stretch of 9 junction bases matches TRBD1. CDR3 sequence: CASSLLADRGEKLFF. In nucleotide form, the sequence is TGTGCCAGCAGTTTACTAGCCGACAGGGGGGAAAAACTGTTTTTT.